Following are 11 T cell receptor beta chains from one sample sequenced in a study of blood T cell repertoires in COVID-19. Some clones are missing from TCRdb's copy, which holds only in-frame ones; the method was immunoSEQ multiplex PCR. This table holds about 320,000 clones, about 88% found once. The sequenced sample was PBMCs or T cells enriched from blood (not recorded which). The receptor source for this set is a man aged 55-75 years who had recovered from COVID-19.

The DNA of the CDR3 is TGTGCCAGCAGCCAACTCGGGGGGGCCGTGACAGATACGCAGTATTTT. Its protein product is CASSQLGGAVTDTQYF. The chain is built from TRBV7-3 and TRBJ2-3; TRBD2 aligns across 8 bases. Per the germline V gene, CDR1 is SGHTA and CDR2 is FQGTGA. The CDR3 covers 16 residues. Trimming took 5 bases from V and 3 from J; bases not matched to a gene: 10.

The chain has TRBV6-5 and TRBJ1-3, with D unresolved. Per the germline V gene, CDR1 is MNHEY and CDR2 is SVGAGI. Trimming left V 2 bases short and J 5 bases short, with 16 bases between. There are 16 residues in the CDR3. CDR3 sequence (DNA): TGTGCCAGCAGTTACGGGCAGGCCCCAAGCAGAAACACCATATATTTT. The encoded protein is CASSYGQAPSRNTIYF.

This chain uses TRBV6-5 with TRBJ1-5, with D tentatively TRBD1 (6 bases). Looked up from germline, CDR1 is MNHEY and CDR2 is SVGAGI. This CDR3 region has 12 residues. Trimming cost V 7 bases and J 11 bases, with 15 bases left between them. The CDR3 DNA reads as TGTGCCAGCAACCTAAGGGGGTACACCCAGCATTTT. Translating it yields CASNLRGYTQHF.

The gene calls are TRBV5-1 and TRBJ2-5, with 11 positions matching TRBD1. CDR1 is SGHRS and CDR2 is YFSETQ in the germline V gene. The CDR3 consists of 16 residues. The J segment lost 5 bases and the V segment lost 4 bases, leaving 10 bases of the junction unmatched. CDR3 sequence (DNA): TGCGCCAGCAGCGCTGGACAGGGGGCTACCCGGGAGACCCAGTACTTC. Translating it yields CASSAGQGATRETQYF.

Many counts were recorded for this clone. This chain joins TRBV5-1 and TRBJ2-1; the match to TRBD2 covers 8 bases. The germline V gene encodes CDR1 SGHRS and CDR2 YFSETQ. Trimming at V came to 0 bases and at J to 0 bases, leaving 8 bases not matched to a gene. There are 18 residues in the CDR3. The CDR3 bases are TGCGCCAGCAGCTTGGCTCCCTTAGCGGGGTTCTCCTACAATGAGCAGTTCTTC. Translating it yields CASSLAPLAGFSYNEQFF.

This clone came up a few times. The CDR3 nucleotides read TGTGCCAGCAGCCGGGACAGGGGTTTTCTTGGCTACACCTTC. It codes for CASSRDRGFLGYTF. The genes are TRBV6-2 or TRBV6-3 and TRBJ1-2; 10 positions agree with TRBD1. Germline V lookup: CDR1 MNHEY, CDR2 SVGEGT. This CDR3 region has 14 residues. Germline trimming cut 6 bases from V and 7 bases from J; bases unmatched to any gene: 8.

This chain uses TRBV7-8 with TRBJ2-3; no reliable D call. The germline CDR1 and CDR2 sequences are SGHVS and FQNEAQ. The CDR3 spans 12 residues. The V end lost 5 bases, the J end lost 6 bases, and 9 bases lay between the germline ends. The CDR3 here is CASSPKQDTQYF. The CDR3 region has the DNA TGTGCCAGCAGCCCTAAACAGGATACGCAGTATTTT.

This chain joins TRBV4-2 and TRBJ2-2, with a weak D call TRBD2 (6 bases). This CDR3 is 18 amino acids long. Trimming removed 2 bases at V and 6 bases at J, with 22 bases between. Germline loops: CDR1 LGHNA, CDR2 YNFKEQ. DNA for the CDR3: TGTGCCAGCAGCCAAACCCCACCTAGCGCGGAGATACCCGGGGAGCTGTTTTTT. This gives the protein CASSQTPPSAEIPGELFF.

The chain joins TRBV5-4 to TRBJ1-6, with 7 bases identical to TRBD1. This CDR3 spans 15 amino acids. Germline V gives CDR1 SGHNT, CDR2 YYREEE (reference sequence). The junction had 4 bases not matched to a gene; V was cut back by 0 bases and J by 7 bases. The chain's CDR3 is CASSLAAGGNSPLHF. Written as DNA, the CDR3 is TGTGCCAGCAGCTTGGCCGCAGGGGGAAATTCACCCCTCCACTTT.

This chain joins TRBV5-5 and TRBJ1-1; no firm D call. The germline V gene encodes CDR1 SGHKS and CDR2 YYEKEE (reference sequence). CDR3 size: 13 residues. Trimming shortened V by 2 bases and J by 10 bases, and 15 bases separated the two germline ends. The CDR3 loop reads CASSFGGYLGAFF. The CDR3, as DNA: TGTGCCAGCAGCTTTGGCGGGTACCTTGGAGCTTTCTTT. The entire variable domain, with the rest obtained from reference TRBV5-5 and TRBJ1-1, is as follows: DAGVTQSPTHLIKTRGQQVTLRCSPISGHKSVSWYQQVLGQGPQFIFQYYEKEERGRGNFPDRFSARQFPNYSSELNVNALLLGDSALYLCASSFGGYLGAFFGQGTRLTVV.

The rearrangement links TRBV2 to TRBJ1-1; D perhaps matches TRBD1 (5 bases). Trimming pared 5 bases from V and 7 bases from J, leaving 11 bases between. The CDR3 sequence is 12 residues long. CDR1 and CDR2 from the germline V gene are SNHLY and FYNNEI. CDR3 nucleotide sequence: TGTGCCAGCAGTTACTCCAGGGTTGAAGCTTTCTTT. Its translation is CASSYSRVEAFF.